This TCR beta chain comes out of a study of blood T cells in healthy people across ages (dated by TCRdb to between 2015 and 2016). Context from the whole study: In model experiments, template switching captured about one uniquely barcoded TCR beta cDNA molecule for every two T cells. The donors were split into four age groups: young (average 16 years), middle-aged (around 40), aged (about 56) and long-lived (over 80). Using the same blood draw, the study looked at two additional independent replicas of 1 million unique cDNA reads for two donors, one aged 18 to 30 and the other aged 80 or older. The study measured age-related changes in TCR beta repertoire diversity using deep sequencing normalized with unique cDNA molecular identifiers. To avoid experimental bias, donors of different ages were randomly spread across the sequencing lanes. Study-wide conclusions, independent of this receptor: Compared with the aged group, more naive CD4+ T cells, fewer expanded clones and increased TCR diversity were shown by the long-lived group, suggesting age selection. Total diversity estimates from one million sequenced T cells were considered lower bounds and underestimates. A strong correlation was found between observed TCR beta diversity and the percentage of naive T cells measured by flow cytometry. Conclusive comparison of naive and antigen-experienced compartments was prevented by the profiling of bulk unsorted PBMCs. Because donor CMV infection status was unknown, age-related changes in expanded clonotypes were potentially confounded. Observed TCR beta diversity per million T cells fell roughly linearly with age, and a significant reduction was already apparent by age roughly 40.

A remark on this clonotype: Its antigen is not yet known. One end of the junction is discordant with germline, which a read error may explain.

Reading the germline V gene (reference sequence) gives CDR1 SEHNR and CDR2 FQNEAQ. From the cysteine up to the phenylalanine, the CDR3 has a length of 14 residues. The DNA shown is the 42-base CDR3, in frame from base 1. Donors were 30 to 45 systemically healthy Caucasian individuals from Russia aged roughly 6 to 90 years. Each donor gave 8 to 10 milliliters of peripheral blood, drawn into EDTA-treated Vacutainer tubes. Ficoll-Paque density-gradient centrifugation was used to isolate PBMCs, with at least 6 million per sample. Trizol reagent was used to extract total RNA from the PBMCs, yielding at least 6 micrograms per sample. For every donor, an aliquot of PBMCs went through flow cytometry to measure the percentages of naive CD45RAhigh/CD27high T cells. The library came from 5' RACE. Data came from an Illumina HiSeq 2500. A second about 7 to 11 cycle PCR used a sample-barcoded 5' primer and a J-beta primer mix. A unique molecular identifier was introduced onto each TCR beta cDNA molecule by a template-switch 5' adaptor carrying 12 random nucleotides. At least 2.5 million CDR3-containing paired-end reads were obtained from each sample. First-strand cDNA was synthesized from all RNA with the Mint cDNA synthesis kit, primed by a TRBC-specific oligonucleotide. After uracil-DNA glycosylase treatment, a first 18-cycle PCR used universal primers M1SS and BC2_uni_R on all cDNA. From the authors' description of their analysis: Each sample was normalized by randomly selecting 1 million high-quality reads, each carrying a distinct molecular identifier. Reads sharing molecular identifiers were discarded rather than binned into consensus sequences. MiTCR, run with a Q25 quality threshold and the strictest error-elimination algorithm, handled CDR3 identification, clonotype clustering and error correction. A nonparametric unseen species model with Euler transformation was used to estimate a lower bound on total TCR beta diversity. The raw public reads went through TCRdb reprocessing: fastp at Q25, MiXCR clone calling, in-frame beta chains kept. Rows with one shared CDR3 protein collapse into an entry with the most common genes and DNA. TCRdb assigned the V and J calls; the authors' analysis was not used. This sample holds 2 million or so distinct CDR3 sequences; approximately 50% were observed only once. The top ten clonotypes cover 2.1% of the sample.

The receptor was isolated from a woman aged 35 to 49 in good health. The chain is assembled from TRBV7-9 and TRBJ2-7; the D gene cannot be resolved reliably. The sample taken for sequencing was blood. The DNA is TGTGCCAGCAGCCAAGGCATAGTTTACTACGGGCAGTACTTC. The encoded protein is CASSQGIVYYGQYF.